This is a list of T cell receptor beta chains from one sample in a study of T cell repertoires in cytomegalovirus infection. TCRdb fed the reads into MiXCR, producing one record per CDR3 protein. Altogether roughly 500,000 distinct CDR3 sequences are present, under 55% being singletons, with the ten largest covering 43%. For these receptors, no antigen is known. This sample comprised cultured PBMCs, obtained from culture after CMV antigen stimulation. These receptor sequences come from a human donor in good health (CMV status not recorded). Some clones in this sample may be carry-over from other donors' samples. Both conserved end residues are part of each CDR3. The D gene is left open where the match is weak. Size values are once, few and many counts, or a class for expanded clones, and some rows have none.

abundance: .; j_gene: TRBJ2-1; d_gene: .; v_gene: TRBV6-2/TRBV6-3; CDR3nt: TGTGCCAGCAGTTACCGGGAAGGTGAGCAGTTCTTC; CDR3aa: CASSYREGEQFF
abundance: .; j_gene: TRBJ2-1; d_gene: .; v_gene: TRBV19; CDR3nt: TGTGCCAGTAGTAGATCGGAACTAGCCCGGGGGTACAATGAGCAGTTCTTC; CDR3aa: CASSRSELARGYNEQFF
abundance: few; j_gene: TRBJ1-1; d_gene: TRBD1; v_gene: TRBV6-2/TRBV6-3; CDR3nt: TGTGCCAGCAGTTATATTGGACAGGGGATAGCTGAAGCTTTCTTT; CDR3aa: CASSYIGQGIAEAFF
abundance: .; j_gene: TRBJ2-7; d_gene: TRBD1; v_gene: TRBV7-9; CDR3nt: TGTGCCAGCAGTTTTTCGCTCGACAGGGACTACGAGCAGTACTTC; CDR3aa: CASSFSLDRDYEQYF
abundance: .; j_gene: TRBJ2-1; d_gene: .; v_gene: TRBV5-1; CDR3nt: TGCGCCAGCAGCACCCTGGGGAGCTCCTACAATGAGCAGTTCTTC; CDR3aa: CASSTLGSSYNEQFF
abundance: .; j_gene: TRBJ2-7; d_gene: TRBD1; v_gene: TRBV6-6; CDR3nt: TGTGCCAGCAGCCTCGTTACTGGACAGGGGGCCTACGAGCAGTACTTC; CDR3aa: CASSLVTGQGAYEQYF
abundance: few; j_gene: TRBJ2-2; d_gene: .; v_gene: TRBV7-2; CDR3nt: TGTGCCAGCAGCCGACGGGACTTTAACACCGGGGAGCTGTTTTTT; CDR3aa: CASSRRDFNTGELFF
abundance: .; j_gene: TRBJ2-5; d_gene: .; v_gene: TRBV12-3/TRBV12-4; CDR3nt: TGTGCCAGCAGTTTCTCCGGGACTCCACGGGAGACCCAGTACTTC; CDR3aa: CASSFSGTPRETQYF
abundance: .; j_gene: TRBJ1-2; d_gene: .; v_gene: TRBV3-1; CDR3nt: TGTGCCAGCAGCCAAGAAACACAGGGTGGTGGCTACACCTTC; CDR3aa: CASSQETQGGGYTF
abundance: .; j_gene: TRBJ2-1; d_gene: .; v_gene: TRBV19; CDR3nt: TGTGCCAGTAGTATTGAACTAGCTAACAATGAGCAGTTCTTC; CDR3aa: CASSIELANNEQFF
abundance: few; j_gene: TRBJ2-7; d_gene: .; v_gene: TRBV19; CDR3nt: TGTGCCAGTAGTTCTGGGGCAGGGTACGAGCAGTACTTC; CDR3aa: CASSSGAGYEQYF
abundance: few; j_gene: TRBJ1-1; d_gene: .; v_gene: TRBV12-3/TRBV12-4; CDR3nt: TGTGCCAGCAGTTTACGGGGCTCGAGCACTGAAGCTTTCTTT; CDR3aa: CASSLRGSSTEAFF
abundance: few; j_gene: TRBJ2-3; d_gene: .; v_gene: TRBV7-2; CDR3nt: TGTGCCAGCAGCTTAGGGCTCTCTCTCTCTACAGATACGCAGTATTTT; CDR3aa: CASSLGLSLSTDTQYF
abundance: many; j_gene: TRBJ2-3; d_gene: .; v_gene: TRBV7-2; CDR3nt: TGTGCCAGCAGCTTATATGATACGCAGTATTTT; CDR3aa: CASSLYDTQYF
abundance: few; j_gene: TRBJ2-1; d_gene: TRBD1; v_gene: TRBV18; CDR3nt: TGTGCCAGCTCACCTGGGACAGAACCCAATGAGCAGTTCTTC; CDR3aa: CASSPGTEPNEQFF
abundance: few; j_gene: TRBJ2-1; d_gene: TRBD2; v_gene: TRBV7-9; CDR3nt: TGTGCCAGCAGCTTAGATTTGGGGGGCGGGAGGGCCCTCGGTGAGCAGTTCTTC; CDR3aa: CASSLDLGGGRALGEQFF
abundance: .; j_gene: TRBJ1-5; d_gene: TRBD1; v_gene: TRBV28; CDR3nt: TGTGCCAGCAGTTTAAGGGGGCTTCAGCCCCAGCATTTT; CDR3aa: CASSLRGLQPQHF
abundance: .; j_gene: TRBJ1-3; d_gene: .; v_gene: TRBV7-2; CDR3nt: TGTGCCAGCAGCCCCAGCCACTCTGGAAACACCATATATTTT; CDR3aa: CASSPSHSGNTIYF
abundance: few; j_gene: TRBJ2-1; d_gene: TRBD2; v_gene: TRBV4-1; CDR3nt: TGCGCCAGCAGCCACCTGCCCATGGAGCGGGGGGACAATGAGCAGTTCTTC; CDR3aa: CASSHLPMERGDNEQFF
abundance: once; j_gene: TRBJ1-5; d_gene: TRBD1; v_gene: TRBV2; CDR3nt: TGTGCCAGCGCGGGACAGGGTAGGTGGAATCAGCCCCAGCATTTT; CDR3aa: CASAGQGRWNQPQHF
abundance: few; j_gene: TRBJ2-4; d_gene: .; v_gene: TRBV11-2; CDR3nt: TGTGCCAGCAGCTCCCCCCCTCGGTGGTTAGGGGAACTAGCCAAAAACATTCAGTACTTC; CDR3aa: CASSSPPRWLGELAKNIQYF
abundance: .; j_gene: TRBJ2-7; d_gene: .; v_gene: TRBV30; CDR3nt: TGTGCCTGGTCTAGTTCCTACGAGCAGTACTTC; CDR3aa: CAWSSSYEQYF
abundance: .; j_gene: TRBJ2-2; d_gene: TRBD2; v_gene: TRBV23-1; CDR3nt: TGCGCCAGCAGCCATAGCGGGAGGGTAGCCGGGGAGCTGTTTTTT; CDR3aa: CASSHSGRVAGELFF
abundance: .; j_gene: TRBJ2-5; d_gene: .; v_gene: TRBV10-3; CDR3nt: TGTGCCTCCAAAATTAGGGCGCTAGCGGAGACCCAGTACTTC; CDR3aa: CASKIRALAETQYF
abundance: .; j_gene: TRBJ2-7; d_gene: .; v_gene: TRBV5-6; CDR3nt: TGTGCCACGCAGATCAGGGGTTCCTACGAGCAGTACTTC; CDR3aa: CATQIRGSYEQYF
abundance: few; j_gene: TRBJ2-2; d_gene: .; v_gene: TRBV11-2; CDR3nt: TGTGCCAGCAGCTTAGGGAGGGCCGACACCGGGGAGCTGTTTTTT; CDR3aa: CASSLGRADTGELFF
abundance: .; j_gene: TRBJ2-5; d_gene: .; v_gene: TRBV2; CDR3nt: TGTGCCAGCAGTTGGAGTGGGGAGACCCAGTACTTC; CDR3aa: CASSWSGETQYF
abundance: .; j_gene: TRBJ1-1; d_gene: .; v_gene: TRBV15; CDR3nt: TGTGCCACCAGCAGAGATCGAAGAGTAGGGGCTGAAGCTTTCTTT; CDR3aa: CATSRDRRVGAEAFF
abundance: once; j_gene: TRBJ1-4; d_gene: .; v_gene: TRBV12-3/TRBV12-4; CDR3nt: TGTGCCAGCAGTCCGAGGGCCTATAATGAAAAACTGTTTTTT; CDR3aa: CASSPRAYNEKLFF
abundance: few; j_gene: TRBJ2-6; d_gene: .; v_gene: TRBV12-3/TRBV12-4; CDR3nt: TGTGCCAGCCCTGAGGAAGGGAGCTGGTCTGGGGCCAACGTCCTGACTTTC; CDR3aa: CASPEEGSWSGANVLTF
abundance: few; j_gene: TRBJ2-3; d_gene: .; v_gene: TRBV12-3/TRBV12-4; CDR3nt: TGTGCCAGCAGCCCTAATGCAGATACGCAGTATTTT; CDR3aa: CASSPNADTQYF
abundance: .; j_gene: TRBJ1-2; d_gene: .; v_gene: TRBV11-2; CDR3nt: TGTGCCAGCAGCTTAGATCTCCCAGGGAACGGCTACACCTTC; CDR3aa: CASSLDLPGNGYTF
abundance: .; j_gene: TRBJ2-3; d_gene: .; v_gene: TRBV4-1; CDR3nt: TGCGCCAGCAGCCAAGATGGGCCGACGGATACGCAGTATTTT; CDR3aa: CASSQDGPTDTQYF
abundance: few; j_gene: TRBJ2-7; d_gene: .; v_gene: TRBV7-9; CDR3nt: TGTGCCAGCAGCCGGGACCTGCTGGGAGAGCAGTACTTC; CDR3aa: CASSRDLLGEQYF
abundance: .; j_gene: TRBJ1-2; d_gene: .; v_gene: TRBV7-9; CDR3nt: TGTGCCAGCAGCCCCCCCGAGGGGAACTATGGCTACACCTTC; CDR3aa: CASSPPEGNYGYTF
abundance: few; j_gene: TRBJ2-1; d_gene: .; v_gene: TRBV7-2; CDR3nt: TGTGCCAGCAGCTTATTCCAACTCGGGAATGAGCAGTTCTTC; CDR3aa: CASSLFQLGNEQFF